The clone carrying this TCR beta chain was observed a few times. The antigen remains undetermined. These data belong to a study of vaccination and CD4 T cells after COVID-19. Scientists ran DNA taken from cultured CD4+ T cells through the Oncomine TCR Beta short-read assay for sequencing. TCRdb passed the PCR reads through MiXCR, listing each CDR3 protein once. The sample yields about 25,000 distinct CDR3 sequences, 58% seen once. Treatment defined: roughly 10-day PBMC culture with coronavirus spike peptide pools or control peptides (ViraFEST assay). The sequence came from a human donor who had recovered from COVID-19. The sequencing input was CD4+ T cells from blood, cultured in vitro.

CDR3 sequence reads: CSARTGGDYGYTF. The DNA for the CDR3 is TGCAGTGCTAGAACGGGGGGGGACTATGGCTACACCTTC. The chain employs TRBV20-1 and TRBJ1-2; TRBD1 is a possible D gene (5 bases). The V gene's germline CDR1 is DFQATT and CDR2 SNEGSKA (reference sequence). Trimming shortened V by 2 bases and J by 3 bases, and 10 bases separated the two germline ends. The CDR3 length is 13 residues.